This T cell receptor beta chain was documented in a study of beta chain features in type 1 diabetes. Overall study findings and caveats: Significant though moderate, a shortening of TCRB CDR3s appeared in all four CD4+ subsets of Type 1 diabetes patients.

In the case of this clone: What it binds is not known.

Every donor provided one heparinised blood draw, which averaged roughly 120 mL. A CD45RO/CCR7/CD25/CD127/CD95/CD27 panel sorted naive, central memory, regulatory and stem cell-like memory CD4+ cells. Sorted populations were all over 95% pure. The entirety of the isolated RNA underwent reverse transcription, so expressed TCRB transcripts were sequenced. The protocol was immunoSEQ multiplex PCR, while the TCRdb copy is restricted to in-frame clones and leaves out a portion. The sample lists hundreds of thousands of clones, roughly 13% occurring once. With V trimmed by 5 bases and J by 7 bases, 10 bases remained unmatched. Per germline, CDR1 MNHNY and CDR2 SVGAGI (reference sequence). This CDR3 has 14 residues.

The sample comprised naive CD4+ T cells from blood. The chain carries TRBV6-6 and TRBJ1-2, with 7 bases matching TRBD1. This TCR derives from a man in his late teens or twenties with type 1 diabetes. As DNA, the CDR3 is TGTGCCAGCAGTACTCCGGGACAGCAGGGTGGCTACACCTTC. Translated: CASSTPGQQGGYTF.